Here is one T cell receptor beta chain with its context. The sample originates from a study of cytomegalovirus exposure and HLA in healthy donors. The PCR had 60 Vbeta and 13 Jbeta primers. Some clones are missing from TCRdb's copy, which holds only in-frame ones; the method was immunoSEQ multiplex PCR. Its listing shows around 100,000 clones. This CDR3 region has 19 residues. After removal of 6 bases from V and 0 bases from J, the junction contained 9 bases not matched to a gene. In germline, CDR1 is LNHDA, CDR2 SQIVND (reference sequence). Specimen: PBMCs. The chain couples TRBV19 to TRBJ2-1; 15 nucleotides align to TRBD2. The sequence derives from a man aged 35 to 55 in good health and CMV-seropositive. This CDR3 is CASSPGGTSGRSSYNEQFF. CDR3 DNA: TGTGCCAGTAGCCCTGGGGGGACTAGCGGGAGGAGCTCCTACAATGAGCAGTTCTTC.